The clone carrying this T cell receptor beta chain occurred many times. Its specificity is not known. These data are taken from a study of neurological immune-mediated disorders. Time point meaning: longitudinal time-point 1 (baseline). General observations from the study: No sharing of CDR3 amino acid sequences was observed among expanded clones across subjects, suggesting private repertoires in all groups.

A 10-nucleotide random UMI tagged transcripts in template-switch 5'RACE cDNA synthesis. Over 180 million TCR-beta sequences (from 15-18 subjects) were yielded by each sequencing run. Via MiXCR, TCRdb re-called the 5' RACE reads, giving one row per CDR3 protein. The repertoire holds under 90,000 distinct CDR3 sequences, with about 10% as singletons. Germline values: CDR1 LNHNV, CDR2 YYDKDF (reference sequence). With 5 bases removed from V and 5 bases from J, the gap between germline ends came to 11 bases. The CDR3 totals 13 residues. The source material was PBMCs. The source is a young man in good health. This chain links TRBV15 with TRBJ2-3, with a weak D call TRBD2 (6 bases). In DNA, the CDR3 is TGTGCCACCAGCTCGGGACTCCAAGATACGCAGTATTTT. This translates into CATSSGLQDTQYF.